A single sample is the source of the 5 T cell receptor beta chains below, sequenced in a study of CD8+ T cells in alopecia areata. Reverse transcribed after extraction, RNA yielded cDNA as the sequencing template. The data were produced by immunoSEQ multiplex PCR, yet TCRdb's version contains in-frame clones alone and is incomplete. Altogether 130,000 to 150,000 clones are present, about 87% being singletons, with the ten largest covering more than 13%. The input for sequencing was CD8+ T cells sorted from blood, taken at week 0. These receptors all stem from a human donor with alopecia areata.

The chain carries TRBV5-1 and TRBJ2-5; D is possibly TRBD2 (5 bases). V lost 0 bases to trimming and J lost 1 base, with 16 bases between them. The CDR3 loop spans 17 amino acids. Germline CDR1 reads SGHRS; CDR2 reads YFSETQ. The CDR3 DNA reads TGCGCCAGCAGCTTGGGGAGCGGCAGTTCCATCCAAGAGACCCAGTACTTC. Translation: CASSLGSGSSIQETQYF.

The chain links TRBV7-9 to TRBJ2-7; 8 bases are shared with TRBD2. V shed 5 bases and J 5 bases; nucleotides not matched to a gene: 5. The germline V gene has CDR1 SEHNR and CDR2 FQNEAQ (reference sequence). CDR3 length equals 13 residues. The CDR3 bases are TGTGCCAGCAGCCGGGAGGGCCGTCACGAGCAGTACTTC. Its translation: CASSREGRHEQYF.

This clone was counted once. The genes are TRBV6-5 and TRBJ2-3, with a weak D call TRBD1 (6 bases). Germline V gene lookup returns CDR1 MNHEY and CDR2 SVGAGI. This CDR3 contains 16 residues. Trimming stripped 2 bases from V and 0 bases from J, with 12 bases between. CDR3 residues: CASSYDRLYSTDTQYF. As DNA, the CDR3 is TGTGCCAGCAGTTACGACAGGCTATATAGCACAGATACGCAGTATTTT.

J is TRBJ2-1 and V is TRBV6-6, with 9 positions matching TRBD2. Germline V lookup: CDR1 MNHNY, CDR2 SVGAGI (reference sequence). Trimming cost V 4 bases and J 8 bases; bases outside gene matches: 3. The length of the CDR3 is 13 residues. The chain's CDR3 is CASSSGGRDEQFF. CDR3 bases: TGTGCCAGCAGTTCAGGCGGGAGGGATGAGCAGTTCTTC.

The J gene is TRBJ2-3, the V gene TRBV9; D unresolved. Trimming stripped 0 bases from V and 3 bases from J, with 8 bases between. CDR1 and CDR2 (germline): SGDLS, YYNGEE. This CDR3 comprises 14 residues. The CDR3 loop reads CASSVGPETDTQYF. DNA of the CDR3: TGTGCCAGCAGCGTAGGACCCGAGACAGATACGCAGTATTTT. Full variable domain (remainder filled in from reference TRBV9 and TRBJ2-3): DSGVTQTPKHLITATGQRVTLRCSPRSGDLSVYWYQQSLDQGLQFLIQYYNGEERAKGNILERFSAQQFPDLHSELNLSSLELGDSALYFCASSVGPETDTQYFGPGTRLTVL.